This T cell receptor beta chain stems from a study of blood T cell repertoires in COVID-19 (TCRdb year 2020). Study-wide context: ImmuneRACE Cohort 3 recovered participants were defined by two consecutive negative NP/OP PCR tests, healthcare professional clearance, or symptom resolution. Collaborator samples came from the United States, Italy and Spain and covered acute and convalescent phases of COVID-19. The prospective study material was composed of cDNA or gDNA derived from T cells, B-cell-depleted T cells, or PBMCs. The dataset comprised deeply sampled blood TCRbeta repertoires from subjects exposed to, actively infected with, or recovered from COVID-19. The repertoires were released in a freely available public database meant as a resource for research on the immune response to SARS-CoV-2. Samples came from the ongoing ImmuneRACE study (first 160 participants) plus 1,254 subjects from 6 global collaborators. A de-identified subject ID, COVID-19 status, age in years and sex were almost always included in the sample metadata. Where HLA class I and class II types were available, the types were taken from metadata supplied by the sample provider, not from assay-based typing. The full study reports these points: How much clinical and demographic metadata was included differed by source and by participant, and the metadata was provided uncurated.

The germline V gene sets CDR1 to SQVTM and CDR2 to ANQGSEA. V is shortened by 7 bases, J by 4 bases, and the region joining them spans 9 bases. The CDR3 starts with the cysteine, ends with the phenylalanine, and has 11 residues. This entry keeps only the CDR3 DNA: 33 bases, framed from base 1. Enrolling through a virtual design, the prospective study's participants ranged in age from roughly 18 to 100 years and lived across roughly 23 United States geographic areas. In the prospective study, participants were assigned to cohorts based on the clinical history participants reported in a screening survey and a study questionnaire. In the prospective study, mobile phlebotomists collected whole blood, serum and a nasopharyngeal or oropharyngeal swab from each participant. Prospective study participants could optionally give additional blood draws and questionnaires over an approximately 2-month period. Before DNA extraction, blood samples from the prospective study were shipped at room temperature or frozen.

The immunoSEQ Assay, a bias-controlled multiplex PCR, was used to amplify TCRbeta CDR3 regions from genomic DNA. In the original analysis: The number of nucleated cells in each sample was estimated from the amplification of reference gene primers within the assay. To quantify the absolute abundance of each unique TCRbeta CDR3 rearrangement, sequence reads were collapsed and filtered. For each sample, productive Simpson clonality was calculated as the square root of Simpson's diversity index across productive rearrangements. The table was pulled from immuneACCESS by TCRdb, which kept in-frame rearrangements only. Such tables lose some clones; where checked, under half of the loss comes from unresolved V genes, and the rest has no known cause. The V and J calls and the clone size are those of that table, but D and trimming were determined from the DNA. In all, the sample holds 250,000 to 300,000 clones, and more than 70% of those were seen once. The ten biggest clones cover 2% to 2.5% of the sample.

Notes on this clone: Which antigen it targets is not known. Base qualities are not recorded, but no much larger clone differs from it by a single base.

The rearranged segments are TRBV29-1 and TRBJ2-3, with the D gene uncertain. The sequence derives from a woman aged 55-70 years in a cohort exposed to, infected with or recovered from COVID-19 (not recorded which). Material for sequencing was PBMCs or T cells enriched from blood (not recorded which). CDR3 reads: CSGRVADTQYF. The nucleotide sequence is given as TGCAGCGGGAGAGTGGCAGATACGCAGTATTTT.